Presented here are 8 T cell receptor beta chains from one specimen sequenced in a study of OX40 agonist ivuxolimab in advanced cancers. TCRdb's copy holds only in-frame clones and misses some; the assay was immunoSEQ multiplex PCR. In the table there are tens of thousands of clones, roughly 85% of which are singletons. The specimen comprised CD4+ or CD8+ T cells sorted from blood, sampled in a trial of the OX40 agonist ivuxolimab. Receptors were obtained from an adult with an advanced solid tumor such as melanoma, head and neck, liver or kidney cancer.

The chain combines TRBV2 with TRBJ2-5, with TRBD1 matching over 8 bases. The CDR3 is made up of 15 amino acids. V shed 5 bases and J 2 bases; nucleotides not matched to a gene: 7. CDR1 and CDR2 from the germline V gene are SNHLY and FYNNEI. The CDR3 DNA follows: TGTGCCAGCAGTTCCCAAGGACAGGGACAAGAGACCCAGTACTTC. It yields the protein CASSSQGQGQETQYF.

The chain uses TRBV7-3 and TRBJ2-1, with D possibly called TRBD1 or TRBD2 (5 bases each). Germline V CDR1 and CDR2: SGHTA, FQGTGA. Trimming cost V 2 bases and J 9 bases, with 20 bases left between them. This CDR3 region has 16 residues. The CDR3 here is CASSLGSAEGRGEQFF. CDR3 nucleotides: TGTGCCAGCAGCTTAGGGTCGGCAGAGGGAAGGGGTGAGCAGTTCTTC.

The CDR3 DNA follows: TGTGCCAGCAGTTCTGTAGGGGCAATCAACTATGGCTACACCTTC. Translated: CASSSVGAINYGYTF. The chain uses TRBV27 and TRBJ1-2; the D gene is possibly TRBD1 (5 bases). CDR1 is MNHEY and CDR2 is SMNVEV in the germline V gene (reference sequence). V shed 4 bases and J shed 2 bases, with 14 bases lying between them. The CDR3 extends over 15 amino acids.

The genes are TRBV21-1 and TRBJ2-3; the tabulated D call, TRBD2, remains unverified against the DNA. TRBV21-1 is termed a pseudogene. This CDR3 is built from 17 residues. CDR3 amino acids: CASSNEKREKSTDTQYF. CDR3 DNA sequence: TGTGCCAGCAGCAATGAAAAAAGGGAGAAAAGCACAGATACGCAGTATTTT.

The chain carries TRBV12-2 and TRBJ1-5. TRBV12-2 is a recognized pseudogene. The CDR3 runs 17 residues. The CDR3 DNA reads TGTGCAAGTCGCTTAGTAAAGAGGCAGACGGTTGATCAGCCCCAGCATTTT. Amino acid sequence: CASRLVKRQTVDQPQHF.

J is TRBJ1-5 and V is TRBV28; D is ambiguous. CDR3 size: 12 residues. The germline gives CDR1 MDHEN, CDR2 SYDVKM. Trimming removed 11 bases at V and 4 bases at J, with 12 bases between. DNA for the CDR3: TGTGCCTCGCACGAAGGGAATCAGCCCCAGCATTTT. Amino acid sequence: CASHEGNQPQHF.

The chain joins TRBV10-3 to TRBJ2-3, with 8 bases lining up with TRBD2. Looked up from germline, CDR1 is ENHRY and CDR2 is SYGVKD. This CDR3 comprises 16 residues. Germline trimming cut 2 bases from V and 6 bases from J; bases unmatched to any gene: 10. The CDR3 bases are TGTGCCATCAGTGAGAGTCGGGGGGGCCCCCTCGATACGCAGTATTTT. Protein sequence: CAISESRGGPLDTQYF.

This chain connects TRBV6-1 to TRBJ1-5; D might be TRBD1 (6 bases). The CDR3 runs 13 residues. The V and J ends lost 7 bases and 5 bases respectively, with 12 bases between them. Germline V gene sequence: CDR1 MNHNS, CDR2 SASEGT. CDR3 coding DNA: TGTGCCAGCACCAAAGAGGGGGATCAGCCCCAGCATTTT. It yields the protein CASTKEGDQPQHF.